A selection of T cell receptor beta chains follows, all from one sample in a study of blood T cell repertoires in COVID-19. Only in-frame clones appear in the TCRdb table, and some are missing; sequencing was by immunoSEQ multiplex PCR. This table has roughly 180,000 clones, approximately 88% appearing once. Sequencing was carried out using peripheral blood. Receptors originate from a woman aged 40 to 55 with COVID-19, enrolled during active disease. Both conserved end residues are part of each CDR3. The order of the fields is CDR3 DNA, CDR3 protein, D gene, J gene, clone size, V gene. The D gene is left open where the match is weak. Rows give clone size only sometimes, using once, few, many, or a class for an expanded clone.

CDR3nt: TGTGCCAGCAGCGCCTGGACAGGGGGCTCGGAGACCCAGTACTTC
CDR3aa: CASSAWTGGSETQYF
d_gene: TRBD1
j_gene: TRBJ2-5
abundance: -
v_gene: TRBV6-2/TRBV6-3

CDR3nt: TGTGCCAGCACCGATTATGGACTAGCGGGGGGTCCCTACTACGAGCAGTACTTC
CDR3aa: CASTDYGLAGGPYYEQYF
d_gene: TRBD2
j_gene: TRBJ2-7
abundance: -
v_gene: TRBV2

CDR3nt: TGTGCCAGCAGTCCCGAAGAGACCCAGTACTTC
CDR3aa: CASSPEETQYF
d_gene: -
j_gene: TRBJ2-5
abundance: -
v_gene: TRBV12-3/TRBV12-4

CDR3nt: TGTGCCAGCTCGGGCCGGCAGGGTGGGCACACTGAAGCTTTCTTT
CDR3aa: CASSGRQGGHTEAFF
d_gene: -
j_gene: TRBJ1-1
abundance: -
v_gene: TRBV18

CDR3nt: TGTGCCAGCAGTGAAACCGGGAACACTGAAGCTTTCTTT
CDR3aa: CASSETGNTEAFF
d_gene: -
j_gene: TRBJ1-1
abundance: -
v_gene: TRBV6-4

CDR3nt: TGTGCCAGCAGGAGGGCCGGCCCGAATGAAAAACTGTTTTTT
CDR3aa: CASRRAGPNEKLFF
d_gene: -
j_gene: TRBJ1-4
abundance: few
v_gene: TRBV2

CDR3nt: TGTGCCAGCAGTGGGACAGGAAGCTACGAGCAGTACTTC
CDR3aa: CASSGTGSYEQYF
d_gene: TRBD1
j_gene: TRBJ2-7
abundance: few
v_gene: TRBV25-1

CDR3nt: TGTGCCAGTAGTAGACCAGGGGGATCTGATGAAAAACTGTTTTTT
CDR3aa: CASSRPGGSDEKLFF
d_gene: TRBD1
j_gene: TRBJ1-4
abundance: -
v_gene: TRBV19

CDR3nt: TGTGCCAGCAGCCGGGACAGGGGGAGCCTCTCCTACGAGCAGTACTTC
CDR3aa: CASSRDRGSLSYEQYF
d_gene: TRBD1
j_gene: TRBJ2-7
abundance: once
v_gene: TRBV14

CDR3nt: TGTGCTAGTGGTTTATCGGGACAGGGGGCGCAGGGCTACACCTTC
CDR3aa: CASGLSGQGAQGYTF
d_gene: TRBD1
j_gene: TRBJ1-2
abundance: -
v_gene: TRBV12-5

CDR3nt: TGTGCCAGCAGCGGACAGGGGGGGAATGAGCAGTTCTTC
CDR3aa: CASSGQGGNEQFF
d_gene: TRBD1
j_gene: TRBJ2-1
abundance: -
v_gene: TRBV2

CDR3nt: TGTGCCAGCAGTGAACTGGGGGCCGGGGGGCGCAATGAGCAGTTCTTC
CDR3aa: CASSELGAGGRNEQFF
d_gene: -
j_gene: TRBJ2-1
abundance: -
v_gene: TRBV6-1

CDR3nt: TGTGCCAGCAGTTTGACTAGCGGGGCGTACAATGAGCAGTTCTTC
CDR3aa: CASSLTSGAYNEQFF
d_gene: TRBD2
j_gene: TRBJ2-1
abundance: -
v_gene: TRBV6-5

CDR3nt: TGCGCCAGCAGTGAGGGACAGGGTCCCTACGAGCAGTACTTC
CDR3aa: CASSEGQGPYEQYF
d_gene: TRBD1
j_gene: TRBJ2-7
abundance: -
v_gene: TRBV10-1

CDR3nt: TGTGCCAGCTCACCGGGACAGGGCCACACCGGGGAGCTGTTTTTT
CDR3aa: CASSPGQGHTGELFF
d_gene: TRBD1
j_gene: TRBJ2-2
abundance: once
v_gene: TRBV18

CDR3nt: TGTGCCAGCTCACCACCGGGCTGGGGCACAGATACGCAGTATTTT
CDR3aa: CASSPPGWGTDTQYF
d_gene: -
j_gene: TRBJ2-3
abundance: few
v_gene: TRBV18

CDR3nt: TGTGCCAGCTCACCCCTACCCGGGACAGGGGCCCAAGAGACCCAGTACTTC
CDR3aa: CASSPLPGTGAQETQYF
d_gene: TRBD1
j_gene: TRBJ2-5
abundance: -
v_gene: TRBV18

CDR3nt: TGTGCCAGCAGCTCGACTAGCGGGAGTTACAATGAGCAGTTCTTC
CDR3aa: CASSSTSGSYNEQFF
d_gene: TRBD2
j_gene: TRBJ2-1
abundance: -
v_gene: TRBV7-3

CDR3nt: TGTGCCACCGCGAAGGGGTCGAATGAGCAGTTCTTC
CDR3aa: CATAKGSNEQFF
d_gene: -
j_gene: TRBJ2-1
abundance: -
v_gene: TRBV24-1

CDR3nt: TGTGCCAGCAGTGAACGACAGGGAGAAATCGGGGCTTTCTTT
CDR3aa: CASSERQGEIGAFF
d_gene: TRBD1
j_gene: TRBJ1-1
abundance: -
v_gene: TRBV6-1

CDR3nt: TGTGCCAGCTCAGGACAGCTCCTAGGGTCCCAGCATTTT
CDR3aa: CASSGQLLGSQHF
d_gene: -
j_gene: TRBJ1-5
abundance: few
v_gene: TRBV28

CDR3nt: TGTGCCAGCGGGTCAGGGGCTCACGCGAATGAGCAGTTCTTC
CDR3aa: CASGSGAHANEQFF
d_gene: -
j_gene: TRBJ2-1
abundance: -
v_gene: TRBV6-5

CDR3nt: TGTGCCAGCAGCGCCCCTGCGGGCTCCGGGGCCAACGTCCTGACTTTC
CDR3aa: CASSAPAGSGANVLTF
d_gene: -
j_gene: TRBJ2-6
abundance: -
v_gene: TRBV7-8

CDR3nt: TGTGCCAGCAGCATTCGCCGGGAGGCCAACGTCCTGACTTTC
CDR3aa: CASSIRREANVLTF
d_gene: -
j_gene: TRBJ2-6
abundance: once
v_gene: TRBV7-2

CDR3nt: TGTGCCAGCAGTTTCCTACTAGCGGGAGGTCCCGAGCAGTTCTTC
CDR3aa: CASSFLLAGGPEQFF
d_gene: TRBD2
j_gene: TRBJ2-1
abundance: -
v_gene: TRBV28

CDR3nt: TGTGCCAGCAGGGCCGACTCGTATAGCAATCAGCCCCAGCATTTT
CDR3aa: CASRADSYSNQPQHF
d_gene: -
j_gene: TRBJ1-5
abundance: -
v_gene: TRBV6-6

CDR3nt: TGTGCCAGCAGCGTAGTAGCGGTTATTAGCTCCTACAATGAGCAGTTCTTC
CDR3aa: CASSVVAVISSYNEQFF
d_gene: -
j_gene: TRBJ2-1
abundance: -
v_gene: TRBV9

CDR3nt: TGCAGCGTTGAAGATCTTGGCCACACTAGCGTATACAATGAGCAGTTCTTC
CDR3aa: CSVEDLGHTSVYNEQFF
d_gene: TRBD2
j_gene: TRBJ2-1
abundance: -
v_gene: TRBV29-1

CDR3nt: TGTGCCAGCCTCGAGAGACAGGGGAACACCGGGGAGCTGTTTTTT
CDR3aa: CASLERQGNTGELFF
d_gene: TRBD1
j_gene: TRBJ2-2
abundance: -
v_gene: TRBV6-5

CDR3nt: TGTGCCAGCAGCCCCCCCACAAGTCCTGGAAACACCATATATTTT
CDR3aa: CASSPPTSPGNTIYF
d_gene: -
j_gene: TRBJ1-3
abundance: -
v_gene: TRBV9

CDR3nt: TGCGCCAGCAGTGAGTACGCGGGAGCCTACAATGAGCAGTTCTTC
CDR3aa: CASSEYAGAYNEQFF
d_gene: TRBD2
j_gene: TRBJ2-1
abundance: -
v_gene: TRBV10-1